This TCR beta chain was profiled in a study of blood T cell repertoires in COVID-19. Study-level information: T cells, B-cell-depleted T cells, or PBMCs provided the cDNA or gDNA that served as material.

The study assigned cohorts using participant-reported clinical history. The study counted Cohort 3 donors as recovered given two negative PCRs, clearance, or symptom resolution. Original methodology: Amplification with reference gene primers provided the estimates of nucleated cell counts. This table comes from immunoSEQ multiplex PCR, and its TCRdb copy is limited to in-frame clones, with some not included. The V and J calls and clone size are taken from that table; D and trimming were inferred from the DNA. The sample includes some 400,000 clones, 85% to 90% of them seen just once. The sequence came from a woman aged 30 to 39 who had recovered from COVID-19. Sequencing used PBMCs or T cells enriched from blood (not recorded which).

CDR3: CASSLASSGRGDEQFF. CDR3 bases: TGTGCCAGCAGCTTGGCGTCTAGCGGGAGGGGGGATGAGCAGTTCTTC. The V call is TRBV5-4, the J call TRBJ2-1; 12 positions agree with TRBD2. The J segment lost 8 bases and the V segment lost 0 bases, leaving 6 bases of the junction unmatched. Germline V gives CDR1 SGHNT, CDR2 YYREEE (reference sequence). The CDR3 runs 16 residues.